Shown below are 16 T cell receptor beta chains from a single sample sequenced in a study of blood T cell repertoires in COVID-19. Measured with immunoSEQ multiplex PCR; TCRdb has only the in-frame clones, and not every one. The data show 350,000 to 550,000 clones, with 85% to 90% seen just once and about 4.5% held by the top ten. Sequencing was performed on peripheral blood. These receptors were collected from a woman aged 25 to 39 with acute or convalescent COVID-19.

The chain has TRBV18 and TRBJ2-5, with 7 nucleotides matching TRBD1. The CDR3 is made up of 14 amino acids. The ends lost 5 bases at V and 5 bases at J; junction bases unmatched: 8. CDR1 is KGHSH and CDR2 is LQKENI in the germline V gene. CDR3 nucleotides: TGTGCCAGCTCAACCGACAGGGAATTCGAGACCCAGTACTTC. Its translation: CASSTDREFETQYF.

V gene TRBV27 combines with J gene TRBJ2-3; TRBD2 matches 11 bases. Germline CDR1 MNHEY, CDR2 SMNVEV (reference sequence). With V trimmed by 3 bases and J by 4 bases, 6 bases remained unmatched. The length of the CDR3 is 16 residues. This CDR3 is CASSFDSGGAPDTQYF. The CDR3 nucleotides read TGTGCCAGCAGTTTCGATAGCGGGGGGGCCCCAGATACGCAGTATTTT.

This chain uses TRBV10-2 with TRBJ2-2; D is ambiguous. V lost 6 bases and J 0 bases, leaving 8 bases between the germline ends. The CDR3 extends over 14 amino acids. From germline, CDR1 is WSHSY and CDR2 SAAADI. The CDR3 sequence is CASRASTNTGELFF. DNA for the CDR3: TGCGCCAGCAGAGCTAGTACGAACACCGGGGAGCTGTTTTTT.

V gene TRBV5-1 combines with J gene TRBJ2-3, with 7 positions matching TRBD2. The CDR3 is 16 amino acids. The junction had 12 bases not matched to a gene; V was cut back by 2 bases and J by 6 bases. Germline CDR1 SGHRS, CDR2 YFSETQ. CDR3 loop: CASSFQTPGGGDTQYF. In DNA form, the CDR3 reads TGCGCCAGCAGCTTCCAGACCCCCGGGGGAGGGGATACGCAGTATTTT.

The rearrangement links TRBV28 to TRBJ1-1; D is uncertain. CDR3 length: 12 residues. V was trimmed by 3 bases and J by 10 bases, leaving 12 bases between them. The germline CDR1 and CDR2 sequences are MDHEN and SYDVKM. CDR3 nucleotides: TGTGCCAGCAGTTTCGAGGTCGGTTCAGCTTTCTTT. Residues: CASSFEVGSAFF.

This clone was observed once. J is TRBJ1-6 and V is TRBV5-1; 10 nucleotides align to TRBD1. Germline values: CDR1 SGHRS, CDR2 YFSETQ. CDR3 size: 15 residues. Trimming cost V 4 bases and J 4 bases; bases outside gene matches: 2. The CDR3, as DNA: TGCGCCAGCAGCGGGGGACAGGGGTATAATTCACCCCTCCACTTT. Its protein is CASSGGQGYNSPLHF.

The J gene is TRBJ2-7, the V gene TRBV15; a weak D match, TRBD2 (6 bases). The CDR3 is made up of 14 amino acids. Per the germline V gene, CDR1 is LNHNV and CDR2 is YYDKDF (reference sequence). Trimming pared 1 base from V and 3 bases from J, leaving 10 bases between. The CDR3 loop reads CATSRGSGFYEQYF. CDR3 sequence (DNA): TGTGCCACCAGCAGAGGTAGCGGATTCTACGAGCAGTACTTC.

The chain joins TRBV13 to TRBJ1-1, with 10 bases matching TRBD1. The V gene end was trimmed by 5 bases and the J gene end by 6 bases; junction bases not matched to a gene: 6. CDR3 size: 14 residues. Germline assignment: CDR1 PRHDT and CDR2 FYEKMQ (reference sequence). CDR3 sequence: CASSPRDRGAEAFF. The CDR3 coding sequence is TGTGCCAGCAGCCCCAGGGACAGGGGTGCTGAAGCTTTCTTT.

The chain couples TRBV5-1 to TRBJ1-1; 7 bases line up with TRBD1. After removal of 4 bases from V and 4 bases from J, the junction contained 4 bases not matched to a gene. Germline V gene lookup returns CDR1 SGHRS and CDR2 YFSETQ. The CDR3 consists of 13 residues. The CDR3 is CASSGGTVTEAFF. CDR3 nucleotides: TGCGCCAGCAGCGGCGGGACAGTCACTGAAGCTTTCTTT.

The rearrangement links TRBV29-1 to TRBJ1-1, with 8 bases matching TRBD1. The germline V gene encodes CDR1 SQVTM and CDR2 ANQGSEA. CDR3 size: 13 residues. Trimming cost V 6 bases and J 0 bases; bases outside gene matches: 3. The CDR3 DNA sequence: TGCAGCGTCAGGGGGCGGATGAACACTGAAGCTTTCTTT. Translation: CSVRGRMNTEAFF.

The gene calls are TRBV6-5 and TRBJ1-1; 7 bases line up with TRBD1. The germline V gene has CDR1 MNHEY and CDR2 SVGAGI. This CDR3 contains 12 residues. With 7 bases clipped from V and 4 bases from J, the junction kept 3 bases outside the gene matches. The CDR3 reads CASTSGGTEAFF. CDR3 coding DNA: TGTGCCAGCACCTCAGGGGGCACTGAAGCTTTCTTT.

This chain uses TRBV7-9 with TRBJ2-2, with D possibly matching TRBD2 (6 bases). Deletions cut 2 bases from V and 2 bases from J, with 15 bases between. The CDR3 loop spans 17 amino acids. Looked up from germline, CDR1 is SEHNR and CDR2 is FQNEAQ (reference sequence). The CDR3 protein is CASSLPAGSLNTGELFF. CDR3 nucleotide sequence: TGTGCCAGCAGCTTACCCGCCGGGAGTCTAAACACCGGGGAGCTGTTTTTT. The entire variable domain, with the rest obtained from reference TRBV7-9 and TRBJ2-2, is as follows: DTGVSQNPRHKITKRGQNVTFRCDPISEHNRLYWYRQTLGQGPEFLTYFQNEAQLEKSRLLSDRFSAERPKGSFSTLEIQRTEQGDSAMYLCASSLPAGSLNTGELFFGEGSRLTVL.

The chain recombines TRBV4-1 with TRBJ2-3; TRBD1 might be the D (6 bases). The V and J ends lost 4 bases and 5 bases respectively, with 16 bases between them. Germline-derived CDR1 and CDR2 are MGHRA and YSYEKL. The length of the CDR3 is 15 residues. The CDR3 DNA reads TGCGCCAGCAGCCCACAGGGTTTTCGAGAAGATACGCAGTATTTT. It codes for CASSPQGFREDTQYF.

The chain has TRBV14 and TRBJ2-7; 10 positions agree with TRBD2. Trimming cost V 4 bases and J 0 bases; bases outside gene matches: 6. Germline-derived CDR1 and CDR2 are SGHDN and FVKESK. The CDR3 consists of 16 residues. The CDR3 spells CASSLAGGRDSYEQYF. For the CDR3, the DNA is TGTGCCAGCAGCCTAGCGGGGGGCCGAGACTCCTACGAGCAGTACTTC. Supplemented by reference TRBV14 and TRBJ2-7, the full variable domain reads EAGVTQFPSHSVIEKGQTVTLRCDPISGHDNLYWYRRVMGKEIKFLLHFVKESKQDESGMPNNRFLAERTGGTYSTLKVQPAELEDSGVYFCASSLAGGRDSYEQYFGPGTRLTVT.

This clone was picked up one time. The gene calls are TRBV12-5 and TRBJ2-1; TRBD1 agrees at 9 bases. V trimming: 2 bases; J trimming: 8 bases; junction bases outside the gene matches: 4. Germline lookup yields CDR1 LGHNT and CDR2 FRNRAP. The CDR3 runs 14 residues. The CDR3 sequence is CASGLTGQGHEQFF. CDR3 DNA: TGTGCTAGTGGTTTGACGGGACAGGGCCATGAGCAGTTCTTC. The full variable domain, in which reference TRBV12-5 and TRBJ2-1 provide the parts outside the CDR3, is DARVTQTPRHKVTEMGQEVTMRCQPILGHNTVFWYRQTMMQGLELLAYFRNRAPLDDSGMPKDRFSAEMPDATLATLKIQPSEPRDSAVYFCASGLTGQGHEQFFGPGTRLTVL.

This chain uses TRBV7-2 with TRBJ2-1; 15 bases align to TRBD2. Trimming cost V 6 bases and J 8 bases; bases outside gene matches: 5. Germline V gives CDR1 SGHTA, CDR2 FQGNSA. CDR3 length equals 15 residues. The CDR3 sequence: CASRRTSGGGYEQFF. CDR3 coding DNA: TGTGCCAGCAGACGGACTAGCGGGGGGGGTTATGAGCAGTTCTTC.